A selection of T cell receptor beta chains follows, all from one sample in a study of CD8 T cells in Susac syndrome. TCRdb passed the immunoSEQ multiplex PCR reads through MiXCR, listing each CDR3 protein once. The sample yields approximately 130,000 distinct CDR3 sequences, about 90% seen once. The sequenced sample consisted of CD8+ T cells from PBMCs. The receptor source for this set is a human donor with multiple sclerosis. Both conserved end residues are part of each CDR3. D genes are given only for firm matches. Rows may omit the clone size; those that give it use once, few, many or a size class.

J gene: TRBJ1-1; D gene: NA; clone size: NA; V gene: TRBV19; CDR3 protein: CASSPIHEGGTEVFF; CDR3 DNA: TGTGCCAGTAGTCCCATCCATGAGGGGGGGACTGAAGTTTTCTTT
J gene: TRBJ1-2; D gene: NA; clone size: NA; V gene: TRBV29-1; CDR3 protein: CSVDTGNYGYTF; CDR3 DNA: TGCAGCGTTGATACAGGGAACTATGGCTACACCTTC
J gene: TRBJ2-2; D gene: NA; clone size: once; V gene: TRBV19; CDR3 protein: CATSMNTGELFF; CDR3 DNA: TGTGCCACCTCAATGAACACCGGGGAGCTGTTTTTT
J gene: TRBJ2-5; D gene: TRBD1; clone size: NA; V gene: TRBV12-3/TRBV12-4; CDR3 protein: CASSLTGRGETQYF; CDR3 DNA: TGTGCCAGCAGTTTGACAGGGCGAGGCGAGACCCAGTACTTC
J gene: TRBJ2-5; D gene: NA; clone size: NA; V gene: TRBV5-6; CDR3 protein: CASSPGAQETQYF; CDR3 DNA: TGTGCCAGCAGCCCCGGGGCCCAAGAGACCCAGTACTTC
J gene: TRBJ2-1; D gene: NA; clone size: NA; V gene: TRBV30; CDR3 protein: CAWSTAVLNEQFF; CDR3 DNA: TGTGCCTGGAGTACCGCCGTGCTTAATGAGCAGTTCTTC
J gene: TRBJ1-1; D gene: NA; clone size: NA; V gene: TRBV28; CDR3 protein: CASSLLTVNTEAFF; CDR3 DNA: TGTGCCAGCAGTTTACTGACAGTTAACACTGAAGCTTTCTTT
J gene: TRBJ2-5; D gene: TRBD2; clone size: NA; V gene: TRBV3-1; CDR3 protein: CASSHGEGPETQYF; CDR3 DNA: TGTGCCAGCAGCCATGGGGAGGGCCCGGAGACCCAGTACTTC
J gene: TRBJ2-7; D gene: TRBD2; clone size: NA; V gene: TRBV20-1; CDR3 protein: CSASPSGMSYEQYF; CDR3 DNA: TGCAGTGCTAGCCCTAGCGGGATGAGCTACGAGCAGTACTTC
J gene: TRBJ2-7; D gene: TRBD1; clone size: NA; V gene: TRBV29-1; CDR3 protein: CSVRDRESYEQYF; CDR3 DNA: TGCAGCGTTAGGGACAGGGAGTCCTACGAGCAGTACTTC
J gene: TRBJ2-6; D gene: NA; clone size: NA; V gene: TRBV13; CDR3 protein: CASSPLTARSVLTF; CDR3 DNA: TGTGCCAGCAGCCCGCTGACCGCACGCAGCGTCCTGACTTTC
J gene: TRBJ2-3; D gene: TRBD2; clone size: once; V gene: TRBV29-1; CDR3 protein: CSALGSVVAGASDTQYF; CDR3 DNA: TGCAGCGCCCTCGGGAGTGTGGTAGCGGGAGCATCAGATACGCAGTATTTT
J gene: TRBJ2-2; D gene: NA; clone size: NA; V gene: TRBV24-1; CDR3 protein: CATGLVLGGELFF; CDR3 DNA: TGTGCCACCGGGCTAGTGCTGGGCGGGGAGCTGTTTTTT
J gene: TRBJ1-1; D gene: NA; clone size: NA; V gene: TRBV9; CDR3 protein: CASKNPGYTEAFF; CDR3 DNA: TGTGCCAGCAAAAACCCGGGGTACACTGAAGCTTTCTTT
J gene: TRBJ1-2; D gene: TRBD1; clone size: few; V gene: TRBV3-1; CDR3 protein: CASSPRTGRYGYTF; CDR3 DNA: TGTGCCAGCAGCCCCCGGACAGGGCGCTATGGCTACACCTTC
J gene: TRBJ2-7; D gene: NA; clone size: NA; V gene: TRBV19; CDR3 protein: CASSPPGSEQYF; CDR3 DNA: TGTGCCAGTAGTCCTCCGGGGTCCGAGCAGTACTTC
J gene: TRBJ2-1; D gene: TRBD1; clone size: NA; V gene: TRBV5-4; CDR3 protein: CASRTGGSEQFF; CDR3 DNA: TGTGCCAGCAGAACAGGGGGCAGTGAGCAGTTCTTC
J gene: TRBJ2-3; D gene: TRBD2; clone size: NA; V gene: TRBV27; CDR3 protein: CASSLEREGSDTQYF; CDR3 DNA: TGTGCCAGCAGTTTAGAGCGGGAGGGCTCGGATACGCAGTATTTT
J gene: TRBJ1-2; D gene: TRBD1; clone size: NA; V gene: TRBV7-3; CDR3 protein: CASSPISTGGAEGYTF; CDR3 DNA: TGTGCCAGCAGCCCAATATCGACAGGGGGCGCTGAGGGCTACACCTTC
J gene: TRBJ1-1; D gene: NA; clone size: NA; V gene: TRBV7-6; CDR3 protein: CASSLAVPEAFF; CDR3 DNA: TGTGCCAGCAGCTTGGCGGTGCCTGAAGCTTTCTTT
J gene: TRBJ1-2; D gene: NA; clone size: NA; V gene: TRBV20-1; CDR3 protein: CSAWGGDGYTF; CDR3 DNA: TGCAGTGCTTGGGGGGGGGACGGCTACACCTTC
J gene: TRBJ1-2; D gene: NA; clone size: once; V gene: TRBV29-1; CDR3 protein: CSVEGPYGYTF; CDR3 DNA: TGCAGCGTTGAAGGACCCTATGGCTACACCTTC
J gene: TRBJ2-7; D gene: NA; clone size: NA; V gene: TRBV20-1; CDR3 protein: CSASPGSVDEQYF; CDR3 DNA: TGCAGTGCTAGTCCTGGGAGTGTAGACGAGCAGTACTTC
J gene: TRBJ1-1; D gene: TRBD1; clone size: NA; V gene: TRBV7-9; CDR3 protein: CASSLTGGEAFF; CDR3 DNA: TGTGCCAGCAGTTTAACAGGGGGCGAAGCTTTCTTT
J gene: TRBJ2-7; D gene: NA; clone size: NA; V gene: TRBV6-5; CDR3 protein: CASSFTHSYEQYF; CDR3 DNA: TGTGCCAGCAGTTTTACACATTCCTACGAGCAGTACTTC
J gene: TRBJ1-1; D gene: TRBD1; clone size: NA; V gene: TRBV27; CDR3 protein: CASSSRDRVLRTEAFF; CDR3 DNA: TGTGCCAGCAGTTCCCGGGACAGGGTGCTTAGAACTGAAGCTTTCTTT
J gene: TRBJ2-1; D gene: NA; clone size: NA; V gene: TRBV7-3; CDR3 protein: CASSLTYGVGIPNEQFF; CDR3 DNA: TGTGCCAGCAGCTTAACGTACGGGGTAGGGATTCCCAATGAGCAGTTCTTC
J gene: TRBJ2-3; D gene: TRBD2; clone size: once; V gene: TRBV7-8; CDR3 protein: CASSLEGLAGGLNTDTQYF; CDR3 DNA: TGTGCCAGCAGCTTGGAGGGACTAGCGGGAGGGCTAAACACAGATACGCAGTATTTT
J gene: TRBJ2-5; D gene: TRBD2; clone size: once; V gene: TRBV28; CDR3 protein: CASSPRELVSLAGQETQYF; CDR3 DNA: TGTGCCAGCAGTCCCCGGGAGCTGGTTAGCCTAGCGGGTCAAGAGACCCAGTACTTC
J gene: TRBJ2-5; D gene: TRBD2; clone size: NA; V gene: TRBV28; CDR3 protein: CASSSGLDEETQYF; CDR3 DNA: TGTGCCAGCAGTTCCGGACTAGATGAAGAGACCCAGTACTTC
J gene: TRBJ1-1; D gene: NA; clone size: NA; V gene: TRBV7-9; CDR3 protein: CASSFALMGATEAFF; CDR3 DNA: TGTGCCAGCAGCTTCGCACTGATGGGGGCCACTGAAGCTTTCTTT
J gene: TRBJ2-1; D gene: TRBD2; clone size: NA; V gene: TRBV7-9; CDR3 protein: CASSQTSGHYNEQFF; CDR3 DNA: TGTGCCAGCAGCCAAACTAGCGGGCACTACAATGAGCAGTTCTTC
J gene: TRBJ2-6; D gene: NA; clone size: NA; V gene: TRBV6-1; CDR3 protein: CASSEEGPAGANVLTF; CDR3 DNA: TGTGCCAGCAGTGAGGAGGGTCCCGCTGGGGCCAACGTCCTGACTTTC